Listed here is a single T cell receptor (beta chain). These data are taken from a study of T cells after somatic rescue of genetic block. CDR1 LNHNV and CDR2 YYDKDF come from the germline V gene (reference sequence). This CDR3 contains 13 residues. The germline V and J ends were trimmed by 0 bases and 5 bases, with 7 bases remaining between them. Using immunoSEQ multiplex PCR, the repertoire was profiled, and TCRdb retains in-frame clones only, with some absent. The table has approximately 71,000 clones, 85% to 95% seen once. V usage is TRBV15 and J usage is TRBJ1-2, with D uncertain. The clonotype comes from a man aged 35 to 55. What was sequenced was peripheral blood mononuclear cells (PBMCs). The CDR3 coding sequence is TGTGCCACCAGCAGAGAAGGCCCTTATGGCTACACCTTC. It specifies CATSREGPYGYTF. Full variable domain (remainder filled in from reference TRBV15 and TRBJ1-2): DAMVIQNPRYQVTQFGKPVTLSCSQTLNHNVMYWYQQKSSQAPKLLFHYYDKDFNNEADTPDNFQSRRPNTSFCFLDIRSPGLGDTAMYLCATSREGPYGYTFGSGTRLTVV.